This T cell receptor beta chain was identified during a study of cytomegalovirus exposure and HLA in healthy donors. This CDR3 has 17 amino acids. V was pared by 3 bases and J by 4 bases, with 14 bases of the junction left unmatched. Germline CDR1 is MNHNS and CDR2 is SASEGT. Repertoires were generated with immunoSEQ multiplex PCR, while TCRdb's copy carries only in-frame clones and drops some. The sample contains over 250,000 clones, 80% to 90% of which appear only once. This TCR was sampled from a woman aged 18-35 years in good health and CMV-seronegative. The sample comprised PBMCs. The chain combines TRBV6-1 with TRBJ1-2, with TRBD1 matching over 7 bases. The CDR3, as DNA: TGTGCCAGCAGTGAGGCCCCCGGGATAGGGGGCGTCTATGGCTACACCTTC. Residues: CASSEAPGIGGVYGYTF.